This T cell receptor beta chain was identified during a study of post-analysis software for immune sequencing data. Overall study results and limits: Patients had higher frequencies than controls of about 5 TRBV segments, including TRBV5-6, TRBV5-1 and TRBV20-1.

As regards this clonotype: Antigen unknown.

Prepared TCR beta cDNA libraries contained unique molecular identifiers. The source material, about 0.9 to 11 million T cells, gave rise to about 500,000 cDNA molecules. TCRdb re-derived calls from the PCR reads in MiXCR, one entry per CDR3 protein. Here the sample spans around 400,000 distinct CDR3 sequences, 39% being singletons. Germline lookup yields CDR1 SGHTA and CDR2 FQGNSA. The V end lost 5 bases, the J end lost 5 bases, and 12 bases lay between the germline ends. The CDR3 covers 13 residues. The specimen sequenced was blood. The chain is built from TRBV7-2 and TRBJ2-5; no reliable D call. The TCR was taken from a girl aged 2-10 years with multiple sclerosis. DNA of the CDR3: TGTGCCAGCAGCCTGCATATTGGGGAGACCCAGTACTTC. Its protein product is CASSLHIGETQYF.